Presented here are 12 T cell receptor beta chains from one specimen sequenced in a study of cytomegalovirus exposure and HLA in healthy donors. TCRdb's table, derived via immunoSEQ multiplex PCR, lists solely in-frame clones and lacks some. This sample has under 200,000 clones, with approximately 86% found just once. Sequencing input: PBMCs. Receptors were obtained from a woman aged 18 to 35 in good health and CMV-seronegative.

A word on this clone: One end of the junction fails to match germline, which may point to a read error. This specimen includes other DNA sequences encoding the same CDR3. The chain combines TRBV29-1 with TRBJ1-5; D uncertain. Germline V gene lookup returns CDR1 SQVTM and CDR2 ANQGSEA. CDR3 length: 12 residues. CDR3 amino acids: CSVRDSNQPQHF. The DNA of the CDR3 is TGCAGCGTTCGGGATAGCAATCAGCCCCAACATTTT.

DNA for the CDR3: TGTGCCAGCAGCCGGAGTTCCTCTGGAAACACCATATATTTT. Protein product: CASSRSSSGNTIYF. The rearrangement links TRBV11-2 to TRBJ1-3; D is uncertain. Germline CDR1 reads SGHAT; CDR2 reads FQNNGV. The CDR3 totals 14 residues. Trimming removed 5 bases from V and 0 bases from J, with 8 bases in between.

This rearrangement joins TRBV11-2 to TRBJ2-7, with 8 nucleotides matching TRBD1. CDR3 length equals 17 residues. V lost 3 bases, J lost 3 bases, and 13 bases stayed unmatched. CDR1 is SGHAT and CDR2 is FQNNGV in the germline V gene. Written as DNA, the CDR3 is TGTGCCAGCAGCTTTGAAGGTTACGGACAGGGATACTACGAGCAGTACTTC. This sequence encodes CASSFEGYGQGYYEQYF.

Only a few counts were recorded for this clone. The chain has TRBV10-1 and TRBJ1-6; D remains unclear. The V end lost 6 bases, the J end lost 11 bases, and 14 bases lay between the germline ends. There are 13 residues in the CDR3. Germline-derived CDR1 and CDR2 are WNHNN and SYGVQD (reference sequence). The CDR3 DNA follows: TGCGCCAGCAGCGAGGCAGGTTCTCCACCCCTCCACTTT. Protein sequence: CASSEAGSPPLHF.

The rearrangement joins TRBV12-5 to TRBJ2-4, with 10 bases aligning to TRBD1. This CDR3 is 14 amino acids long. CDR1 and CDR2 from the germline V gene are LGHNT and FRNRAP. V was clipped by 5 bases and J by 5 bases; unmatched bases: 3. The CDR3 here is CASGPGTGENIQYF. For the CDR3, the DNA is TGTGCTAGTGGTCCGGGGACAGGGGAAAACATTCAGTACTTC.

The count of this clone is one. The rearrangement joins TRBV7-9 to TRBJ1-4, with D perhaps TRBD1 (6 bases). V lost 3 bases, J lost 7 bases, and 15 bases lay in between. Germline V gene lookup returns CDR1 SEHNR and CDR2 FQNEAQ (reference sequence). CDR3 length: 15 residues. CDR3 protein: CASSLMRGSFEKLFF. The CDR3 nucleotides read TGTGCCAGCAGCTTGATGAGGGGGAGTTTTGAAAAACTGTTTTTT.

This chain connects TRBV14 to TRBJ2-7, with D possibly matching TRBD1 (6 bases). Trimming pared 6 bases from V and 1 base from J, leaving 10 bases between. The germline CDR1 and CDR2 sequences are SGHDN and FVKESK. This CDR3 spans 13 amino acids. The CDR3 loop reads CASRRDTSYEQYF. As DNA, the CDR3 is TGTGCCAGCAGGAGGGACACTTCCTACGAGCAGTACTTC.

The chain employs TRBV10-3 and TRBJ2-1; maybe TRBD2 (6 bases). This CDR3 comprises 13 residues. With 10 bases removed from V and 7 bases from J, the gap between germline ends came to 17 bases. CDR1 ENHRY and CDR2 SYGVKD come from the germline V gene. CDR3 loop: CATGGSLGNEQFF. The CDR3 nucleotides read TGTGCCACCGGAGGGTCCTTGGGAAATGAGCAGTTCTTC.

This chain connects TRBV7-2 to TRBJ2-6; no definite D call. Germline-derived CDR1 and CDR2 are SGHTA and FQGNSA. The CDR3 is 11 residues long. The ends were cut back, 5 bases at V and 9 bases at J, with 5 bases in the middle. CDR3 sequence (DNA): TGTGCCAGCAGCCCCCACAACGTCCTGACTTTC. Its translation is CASSPHNVLTF.

The CDR3 spells CASSPIPGTGAIDTQYF. Written as DNA, the CDR3 is TGTGCCAGCAGCCCCATACCCGGGACAGGCGCAATAGATACGCAGTATTTT. V and J are TRBV7-2 and TRBJ2-3; the match to TRBD1 covers 8 bases. The J segment lost 5 bases and the V segment lost 5 bases, leaving 15 bases of the junction unmatched. There are 17 residues in the CDR3. CDR1 and CDR2 from the germline V gene are SGHTA and FQGNSA.

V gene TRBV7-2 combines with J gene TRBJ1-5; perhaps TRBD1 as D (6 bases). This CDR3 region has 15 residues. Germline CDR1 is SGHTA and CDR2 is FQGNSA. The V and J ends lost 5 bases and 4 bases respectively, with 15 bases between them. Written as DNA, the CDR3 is TGTGCCAGCAGCGAGAGGACAGCACCAAATCAGCCCCAGCATTTT. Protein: CASSERTAPNQPQHF.

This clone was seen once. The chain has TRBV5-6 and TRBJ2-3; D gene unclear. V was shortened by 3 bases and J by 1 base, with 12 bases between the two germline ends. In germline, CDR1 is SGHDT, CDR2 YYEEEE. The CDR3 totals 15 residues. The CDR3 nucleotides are TGTGCCAGCAGCTCAGAAAGATCTGGCACAGATACGCAGTATTTT. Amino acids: CASSSERSGTDTQYF.